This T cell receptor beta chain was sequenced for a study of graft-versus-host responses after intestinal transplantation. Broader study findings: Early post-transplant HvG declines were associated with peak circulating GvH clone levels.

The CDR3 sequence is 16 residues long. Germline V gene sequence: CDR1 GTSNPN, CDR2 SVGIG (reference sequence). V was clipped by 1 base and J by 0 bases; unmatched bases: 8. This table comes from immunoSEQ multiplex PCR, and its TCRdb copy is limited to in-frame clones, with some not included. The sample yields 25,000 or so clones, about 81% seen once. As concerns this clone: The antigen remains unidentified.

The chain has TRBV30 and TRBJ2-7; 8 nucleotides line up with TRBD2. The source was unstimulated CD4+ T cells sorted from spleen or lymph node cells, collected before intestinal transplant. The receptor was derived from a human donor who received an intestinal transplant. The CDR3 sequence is CAWSGLASGFSYEQYF. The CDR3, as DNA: TGTGCCTGGAGTGGATTGGCTAGCGGGTTCTCCTACGAGCAGTACTTC.